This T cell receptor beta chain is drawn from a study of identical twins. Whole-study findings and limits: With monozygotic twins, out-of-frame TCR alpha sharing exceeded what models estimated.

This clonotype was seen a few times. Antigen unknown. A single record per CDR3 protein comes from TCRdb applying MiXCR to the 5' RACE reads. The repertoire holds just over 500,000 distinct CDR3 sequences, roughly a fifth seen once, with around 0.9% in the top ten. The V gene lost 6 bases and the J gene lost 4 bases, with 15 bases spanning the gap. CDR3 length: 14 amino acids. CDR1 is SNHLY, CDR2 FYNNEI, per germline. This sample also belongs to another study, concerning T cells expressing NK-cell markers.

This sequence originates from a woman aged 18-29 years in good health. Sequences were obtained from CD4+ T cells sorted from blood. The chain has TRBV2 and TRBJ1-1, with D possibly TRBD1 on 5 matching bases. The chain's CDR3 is CASSGGTGSTEAFF. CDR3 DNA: TGTGCCAGCAGCGGGGGTACAGGAAGCACTGAAGCTTTCTTT.